Sequencing of this T cell receptor (beta chain) was carried out in a study of blood T cell repertoires in COVID-19 (dated by TCRdb to between 2020 and 2021). With respect to the entire study: The collaborator samples originated in the United States, Italy and Spain and spanned the acute and convalescent phases of COVID-19. Deeply sampled blood TCRbeta repertoires from subjects exposed to, actively infected with, or recovered from COVID-19 were included in the dataset. A de-identified subject ID, COVID-19 status, age in years and sex were almost always included in the sample metadata. The material from the prospective study consisted of cDNA or gDNA derived from T cells, B-cell-depleted T cells, or PBMCs. Samples were obtained from the ongoing ImmuneRACE study (first 160 participants) and from about 1,300 subjects provided by 6 global collaborators. The repertoires were released in a freely available public database intended as a resource for research on the immune response to SARS-CoV-2. Where available, HLA class I and class II types were taken from metadata supplied by the sample provider and were not determined by assay-based typing.

In the prospective study, participants were roughly 18 to 95 years old, resided in about two dozen geographic areas of the United States, and were enrolled through a virtual design. To assign participants to cohorts, the prospective study relied on clinical history that participants themselves reported in a screening survey and a study questionnaire. Recovered participants in ImmuneRACE Cohort 3 were defined by two consecutive negative NP/OP PCR tests, clearance by a healthcare professional, or resolution of symptoms. Each participant in the prospective study had whole blood, serum and a nasopharyngeal or oropharyngeal swab collected by mobile phlebotomists. Participants in the prospective study had the option to provide additional blood draws and questionnaires over a roughly 2-month period. Before DNA extraction, prospective study blood samples were shipped either frozen or at room temperature.

The CDR3 covers 17 residues, taking in both the cysteine and the phenylalanine. The entry retains the CDR3 DNA only, 51 bases that are in frame from base 1. CDR1 is given as ENHRY and CDR2 as SYGVKD, both from the germline V gene. The germline V and J ends show losses of 4 bases and 1 base respectively, and no gene match explains 6 bases of the junction. As for this clone: Which antigen it targets is not known. No clone much larger than this one lies a single base away; base qualities are absent.

Broader findings and caveats from the paper: How much clinical and demographic metadata was included differed by source and by participant, and the metadata was provided uncurated.

TCRbeta CDR3 regions were amplified from genomic DNA using the immunoSEQ Assay, a bias-controlled multiplex PCR. From the authors' description of their analysis: Nucleated cell counts per sample were estimated from amplification of reference gene primers within the assay. Sequence reads were collapsed and filtered to measure the absolute abundance of every unique TCRbeta CDR3 rearrangement. For each sample, productive Simpson clonality was calculated as the square root of Simpson's diversity index over productive rearrangements. TCRdb took over this immuneACCESS table, retaining in-frame rearrangements with V and J assigned. Such tables are incomplete; in checked studies, under half of the missing clones stem from an unresolved V gene, and the remainder is unexplained. The V and J calls and the clone size are those of that table, but D and trimming were determined from the DNA. This sample holds more than 200,000 clones; more than 75% were observed only once. The ten biggest clones cover about 1.6% of the sample.

Material for sequencing was PBMCs or T cells enriched from blood (not recorded which). The sequence came from a woman between 45 and 65 years old who had recovered from COVID-19. Recombination connected TRBV10-3 to TRBJ2-3, and TRBD2 aligns with 12 junction nucleotides. The bases are TGTGCCATCAGTGGGATGACTAGCGGGAGAGGCACAGATACGCAGTATTTT. This translates into CAISGMTSGRGTDTQYF.